This T cell receptor (beta chain) emerged from a study of shared clonotypes between healthy human individuals. The overall study: CD4 naive cells filled three plates per donor, CD4 memory three, CD8 naive two and CD8 memory one.

Germline trimming cut 10 bases from V and 2 bases from J; bases unmatched to any gene: 10. CDR1 LNHDA and CDR2 SQIVND come from the germline V gene (reference sequence). There are 15 residues in the CDR3. Findings of the study overall: What naive subsets generally showed was a larger estimated richness than memory subsets showed.

The authors distributed each subset's genomic DNA evenly over several immunoSEQ plates. TCRdb's table, derived via immunoSEQ multiplex PCR, lists solely in-frame clones and lacks some. This sample has about 2.4 million clones; 93% occur once, and the top ten carry roughly 0.39%. This clone was recorded once. Its matching antigen is unknown. This chain joins TRBV19 and TRBJ2-1; 8 bases match TRBD2. This clonotype was obtained from a man younger than 30 in good health. Some clones in this sample may be carry-over from other donors' samples. Specimen: naive CD4+ T cells from PBMCs. Subset defined: CD45RA+ positively selected. The CDR3 region is CATHRSGGTYNEQFF. The CDR3 coding sequence is TGTGCCACCCACCGGTCGGGGGGGACCTACAATGAGCAGTTCTTC. The entire variable domain, with the rest obtained from reference TRBV19 and TRBJ2-1, is as follows: DGGITQSPKYLFRKEGQNVTLSCEQNLNHDAMYWYRQDPGQGLRLIYYSQIVNDFQKGDIAEGYSVSREKKESFPLTVTSAQKNPTAFYLCATHRSGGTYNEQFFGPGTRLTVL.